Below, 29 T cell receptor beta chains from the same sample are listed, as sequenced in a study of blood T cell repertoires in COVID-19. Data came from immunoSEQ multiplex PCR; TCRdb stores just in-frame clones and leaves some out. This sample has about 65,000 clones; roughly nine tenths occur once, and the top ten carry around 1.3%. The sequencing input was peripheral blood. The source of these receptors is a man in his fifties or sixties with acute or convalescent COVID-19.

V usage is TRBV5-3 and J usage is TRBJ2-5; tentative D call: TRBD1 (6 bases). TRBV5-3 is an ORF, with its function uncertain. The V and J ends lost 4 bases and 2 bases respectively, with 12 bases between them. CDR3 length equals 14 residues. The CDR3 loop reads CARSPGQIQETQYF. DNA for the CDR3: TGTGCCAGAAGCCCAGGACAGATACAAGAGACCCAGTACTTC.

J is TRBJ2-3 and V is TRBV6-2 or TRBV6-3, with 8 bases matching TRBD1. With V trimmed by 6 bases and J by 2 bases, 7 bases remained unmatched. Germline V gives CDR1 MNHEY, CDR2 SVGEGT. This CDR3 spans 15 amino acids. CDR3: CASSRPTGVTDTQYF. The CDR3 DNA reads TGTGCCAGCAGCCGACCGACAGGGGTCACAGATACGCAGTATTTT.

V and J are TRBV6-5 and TRBJ2-7, with unresolved D. CDR1 is MNHEY, CDR2 SVGAGI, per germline. There are 13 residues in the CDR3. Trimming removed 6 bases from V and 10 bases from J, with 19 bases in between. DNA of the CDR3: TGTGCCAGCAGCGAGGCGGATCAGATCGAACAGTACTTC. Its translation: CASSEADQIEQYF.

This chain uses TRBV19 with TRBJ1-1; 7 bases line up with TRBD1. With 9 bases clipped from V and 3 bases from J, the junction kept 13 bases outside the gene matches. The CDR3 runs 15 residues. Looked up from germline, CDR1 is LNHDA and CDR2 is SQIVND (reference sequence). The CDR3 spells CASTTGKIGYTEAFF. The CDR3 DNA is TGTGCCAGCACGACAGGGAAGATAGGTTACACTGAAGCTTTCTTT.

The chain has TRBV4-1 and TRBJ2-7; 15 bases agree with TRBD2. Germline V gives CDR1 MGHRA, CDR2 YSYEKL. V lost 0 bases to trimming and J lost 6 bases; unmatched junction nucleotides: 12. The CDR3 extends over 19 amino acids. CDR3 amino acids: CASSQDIGTSGGFWLEQYF. The CDR3 nucleotides are TGCGCCAGCAGCCAAGATATTGGGACTAGCGGGGGGTTTTGGCTCGAGCAGTACTTC.

The chain combines TRBV5-1 with TRBJ1-3, with 7 bases identical to TRBD1. The CDR3 is 13 amino acids. With 3 bases clipped from V and 4 bases from J, the junction kept 1 base outside the gene matches. The germline CDR1 and CDR2 sequences are SGHRS and YFSETQ. In DNA form, the CDR3 reads TGCGCCAGCAGCTCGGACAGGGGAAACACCATATATTTT. As protein: CASSSDRGNTIYF.

This chain uses TRBV15 with TRBJ2-3, with 7 bases that match TRBD1. The V segment lost 5 bases and the J segment 2 bases; nucleotides outside the gene matches: 10. This CDR3 has 16 amino acids. The germline gives CDR1 LNHNV, CDR2 YYDKDF (reference sequence). CDR3 residues: CATSDKTGANTDTQYF. The DNA of the CDR3 is TGTGCCACCAGCGATAAAACAGGGGCAAACACAGATACGCAGTATTTT. Full variable domain (outside the CDR3, taken from reference TRBV15 and TRBJ2-3): DAMVIQNPRYQVTQFGKPVTLSCSQTLNHNVMYWYQQKSSQAPKLLFHYYDKDFNNEADTPDNFQSRRPNTSFCFLDIRSPGLGDTAMYLCATSDKTGANTDTQYFGPGTRLTVL.

The genes are TRBV10-1 and TRBJ2-1; D gene uncertain. The V and J ends lost 5 bases and 6 bases respectively, with 11 bases between them. The CDR3 length is 13 residues. Germline V gives CDR1 WNHNN, CDR2 SYGVQD (reference sequence). The CDR3: CASSISSVNEQFF. Here the CDR3 DNA reads TGCGCCAGCAGTATCTCGTCGGTCAATGAGCAGTTCTTC.

The rearrangement uses TRBV4-1 and TRBJ1-1, with 9 nucleotides matching TRBD1. The CDR3 consists of 18 residues. The J segment lost 0 bases and the V segment lost 0 bases, leaving 8 bases of the junction unmatched. CDR1 MGHRA and CDR2 YSYEKL come from the germline V gene. CDR3 in DNA: TGCGCCAGCAGCCAAGATCCAGTGACAGGGGGGATGAACACTGAAGCTTTCTTT. Its protein is CASSQDPVTGGMNTEAFF.

The chain carries TRBV27 and TRBJ2-7, with 8 nucleotides matching TRBD1. Germline values: CDR1 MNHEY, CDR2 SMNVEV (reference sequence). The J segment lost 3 bases and the V segment lost 6 bases, leaving 7 bases of the junction unmatched. The CDR3 is made up of 14 amino acids. In nucleotides, the CDR3 is TGTGCCAGCAGACCAGGGGGCGAAGGCTACGAGCAGTACTTC. Protein sequence: CASRPGGEGYEQYF.

This clone was seen once. V gene TRBV3-1 (or the pseudogene TRBV3-2) combines with J gene TRBJ2-2; the match to TRBD2 covers 7 bases. V lost 8 bases and J lost 1; bases outside the gene matches: 4. The germline gives CDR1 LGHDT, CDR2 YNNKEL (reference sequence). CDR3 length: 14 residues. The CDR3 sequence: CASGERGNTGELFF. The CDR3 DNA reads as TGTGCCAGCGGGGAGCGGGGGAACACCGGGGAGCTGTTTTTT.

This sequence joins TRBV19 and TRBJ1-5, with D hard to call. The CDR3 totals 13 residues. V dropped 6 bases and J dropped 7 bases, with 13 bases sitting between them. Germline CDR1 is LNHDA and CDR2 is SQIVND (reference sequence). In DNA form, the CDR3 reads TGTGCCAGTAGACCGGCGGGTGTGCAGCCCCAGCATTTT. It is translated as CASRPAGVQPQHF.

This chain connects TRBV18 to TRBJ1-1; D may be TRBD1 (5 bases). Between the trimmed V and J ends, which lost 3 bases and 2 bases, there was a span of 19 bases. The germline V gene has CDR1 KGHSH and CDR2 LQKENI. This CDR3 region has 17 residues. As DNA, the CDR3 is TGTGCCAGCTCACCCAACGTGAGACAGTCCAAAAACACTGAAGCTTTCTTT. This sequence encodes CASSPNVRQSKNTEAFF.

This clone showed up just once. DNA of the CDR3: TGTGCCAGCAGCTTGGTAGGGGACTATGGCTACACCTTC. Translation gives CASSLVGDYGYTF. V gene TRBV7-9 combines with J gene TRBJ1-2, with a tentative D call TRBD1 (5 bases). Germline V gene data show CDR1 as SEHNR and CDR2 as FQNEAQ (reference sequence). The CDR3 has 13 amino acids. Trimming removed 3 bases from V and 3 bases from J, with 8 bases in between.

This chain links TRBV5-1 with TRBJ2-7, with TRBD1 identical over 10 bases. Looked up from germline, CDR1 is SGHRS and CDR2 is YFSETQ. Trimming at V came to 2 bases and at J to 5 bases, leaving 10 bases not matched to a gene. This CDR3 has 16 amino acids. CDR3 amino acids: CASSFKSGQGPHEQYF. DNA for the CDR3: TGCGCCAGCAGCTTCAAATCGGGACAGGGGCCCCACGAGCAGTACTTC. Combining the CDR3 with reference TRBV5-1 and TRBJ2-7 gives the whole variable domain KAGVTQTPRYLIKTRGQQVTLSCSPISGHRSVSWYQQTPGQGLQFLFEYFSETQRNKGNFPGRFSGRQFSNSRSEMNVSTLELGDSALYLCASSFKSGQGPHEQYFGPGTRLTVT.

The chain is built from TRBV7-9 and TRBJ2-6; D is undetermined. This CDR3 is built from 13 residues. V lost 5 bases and J lost 4, with 6 bases in between. The germline V gene encodes CDR1 SEHNR and CDR2 FQNEAQ (reference sequence). The CDR3 region has the DNA TGTGCCAGCAGCCCCAGGGGGGCCAACGTCCTGACTTTC. It specifies CASSPRGANVLTF.

The gene calls are TRBV5-4 and TRBJ1-1, with D tentatively TRBD1 (6 bases). The germline V gene has CDR1 SGHNT and CDR2 YYREEE (reference sequence). This CDR3 has 17 amino acids. The V gene lost 4 bases and the J gene lost 0 bases, with 19 bases spanning the gap. CDR3 residues: CASSPAGRGDMNTEAFF. In DNA, the CDR3 is TGTGCCAGCAGCCCCGCGGGCAGGGGCGACATGAACACTGAAGCTTTCTTT. Drawing the rest from reference TRBV5-4 and TRBJ1-1, the complete variable domain is ETGVTQSPTHLIKTRGQQVTLRCSSQSGHNTVSWYQQALGQGPQFIFQYYREEENGRGNFPPRFSGLQFPNYSSELNVNALELDDSALYLCASSPAGRGDMNTEAFFGQGTRLTVV.

The chain recombines TRBV7-8 with TRBJ1-4, with 10 bases identical to TRBD1. CDR3 length equals 15 residues. Germline CDR1 reads SGHVS; CDR2 reads FQNEAQ. V trimming: 5 bases; J trimming: 7 bases; junction bases outside the gene matches: 7. The CDR3 reads CASSLGTGESEKLFF. CDR3 nucleotide sequence: TGTGCCAGCAGCCTTGGGACAGGGGAGAGTGAAAAACTGTTTTTT.

The chain carries TRBV3-1 (or the pseudogene TRBV3-2) and TRBJ1-2; weak D call: TRBD1 (5 bases). V lost 1 base and J 4 bases, leaving 13 bases between the germline ends. This CDR3 is 15 amino acids long. Germline assignment: CDR1 LGHDT and CDR2 YNNKEL (reference sequence). The CDR3 DNA is TGTGCCAGCAGCCAAGCCACAGGAGTCGGCTATGGCTACACCTTC. As protein: CASSQATGVGYGYTF.

The chain couples TRBV6-5 to TRBJ2-3, with a weak D call TRBD1 (7 bases). The V end was cut by 10 bases, the J end by 8 bases, with 22 bases between. This CDR3 has 14 residues. Per germline, CDR1 MNHEY and CDR2 SVGAGI. Here the CDR3 reads CAIQEGAPGGTQYF. The CDR3 coding sequence is TGTGCCATTCAGGAGGGGGCTCCAGGGGGTACGCAGTATTTT.

V and J are TRBV2 and TRBJ2-2; TRBD2 might be the D (6 bases). There are 15 residues in the CDR3. From germline, CDR1 is SNHLY and CDR2 FYNNEI. V was shortened by 7 bases and J by 7 bases, with 19 bases between the two germline ends. CDR3 residues: CASTRGTSAHGELFF. DNA for the CDR3: TGTGCCAGCACCCGCGGGACGTCTGCCCACGGGGAGCTGTTTTTT.

The J gene is TRBJ2-5, the V gene TRBV5-1; TRBD1 aligns across 10 bases. The CDR3 is made up of 15 amino acids. The germline V gene has CDR1 SGHRS and CDR2 YFSETQ. V dropped 0 bases and J dropped 5; count of bases not matched to a gene: 4. The CDR3 protein is CASSLAGTGVETQYF. In DNA, the CDR3 is TGCGCCAGCAGCTTGGCGGGGACAGGGGTGGAGACCCAGTACTTC.

The sample holds one count of this clone. The chain has TRBV2 and TRBJ1-5; 9 nucleotides align to TRBD1. The germline V gene has CDR1 SNHLY and CDR2 FYNNEI. The CDR3 is 13 amino acids. The CDR3 protein is CGLSGDRDQPQHF. The CDR3 bases are TGTGGACTTTCAGGGGACAGGGATCAGCCCCAGCATTTT.

The V gene is TRBV19, the J gene TRBJ2-3; D is unresolved. Trimming cost V 5 bases and J 2 bases, with 5 bases left between them. Per germline, CDR1 LNHDA and CDR2 SQIVND (reference sequence). The CDR3 has 12 amino acids. In nucleotides, the CDR3 is TGTGCCAGTAGTCGACTCACAGATACGCAGTATTTT. Protein sequence: CASSRLTDTQYF.

V is TRBV24-1 and J is TRBJ1-1, with no clear D. The CDR3 is 13 residues long. With 7 bases removed from V and 3 bases from J, the gap between germline ends came to 11 bases. Germline lookup yields CDR1 KGHDR and CDR2 SFDVKD. This CDR3 is CATRGGLHTEAFF. CDR3 DNA sequence: TGTGCCACCAGAGGAGGGCTCCACACTGAAGCTTTCTTT.

The gene calls are TRBV29-1 and TRBJ2-1; D is perhaps TRBD2 (5 bases). The ends were cut back, 4 bases at V and 4 bases at J, with 23 bases in the middle. The CDR3 runs 17 residues. The germline CDR1 and CDR2 sequences are SQVTM and ANQGSEA. The CDR3 region is CSVGSGMIFNAYNEQFF. The DNA for the CDR3 is TGCAGCGTTGGGTCGGGGATGATCTTTAACGCGTACAATGAGCAGTTCTTC.

J is TRBJ1-5 and V is TRBV4-1; D possibly corresponds to TRBD1 (6 bases). The CDR3 has 16 amino acids. In germline, CDR1 is MGHRA, CDR2 YSYEKL. V lost 0 bases and J lost 2, with 11 bases in between. The CDR3 reads CASSQDRTAGNQPQHF. The CDR3 DNA reads as TGCGCCAGCAGCCAAGATCGGACAGCCGGCAATCAGCCCCAGCATTTT.

The rearrangement links TRBV10-3 to TRBJ2-6; TRBD1 is a possible D gene (5 bases). V was cut by 4 bases and J by 4 bases, with 11 bases left in between. The length of the CDR3 is 15 residues. Germline V lookup: CDR1 ENHRY, CDR2 SYGVKD. The CDR3 DNA reads as TGTGCCATCAGTGGGGGCACTCCGGGGGCCAACGTCCTGACTTTC. As protein: CAISGGTPGANVLTF.

The rearrangement uses TRBV30 and TRBJ1-2; D perhaps matches TRBD1 (6 bases). The CDR3 sequence is 12 residues long. Germline CDR1 reads GTSNPN; CDR2 reads SVGIG (reference sequence). V was pared by 2 bases and J by 5 bases, with 9 bases between. DNA for the CDR3: TGTGCCTGGAGTACACAGGGTTATGGCTACACCTTC. It codes for CAWSTQGYGYTF. Full variable domain (rest looked up from reference TRBV30 and TRBJ1-2): SQTIHQWPATLVQPVGSPLSLECTVEGTSNPNLYWYRQAAGRGLQLLFYSVGIGQISSEVPQNLSASRPQDRQFILSSKKLLLSDSGFYLCAWSTQGYGYTFGSGTRLTVV.